This T cell receptor beta chain was identified in a study of shared clonotypes between healthy human individuals. Germline CDR1 SGHVS, CDR2 FNYEAQ. V was clipped by 5 bases and J by 3 bases, with 13 bases between them. CDR3 length: 14 residues. Study findings and constraints: The authors sampled blood alone, and tissue repertoires likely differ.

Points on this clone: Its antigen is still unknown.

Naive CD8 cells comprised CD45RO-negative, CCR7-positively selected cells, excluding terminally differentiated effector memory CD45RA+ cells. The protocol was immunoSEQ multiplex PCR, while the TCRdb copy is restricted to in-frame clones and leaves out a portion. The sample contains millions of clones, about 93% of which appear only once. The receptor comes from a man aged 18 to 30 in good health. Some clones in this sample may be carry-over from other donors' samples. The sequenced sample consisted of naive CD8+ T cells from PBMCs. The V gene is TRBV7-6, the J gene TRBJ1-1; no clear D. The DNA for the CDR3 is TGTGCCAGCAGCCCACGGAGGTCGGACACTGAAGCTTTCTTT. It yields the protein CASSPRRSDTEAFF.